Listed below are T cell receptor beta chains from one sample, sequenced in a study of T cell repertoires in cytomegalovirus infection. TCRdb reanalysed the reads using MiXCR and keeps one entry per CDR3 protein. Of 200,000 to 250,000 distinct CDR3 sequences in the sample, roughly 22% are singletons; the top ten hold approximately 18%. The sequencing sample was made of CD8+ T cells from PBMCs. All receptors derive from a human donor in good health (CMV status not recorded). Some clones in this sample may be carry-over from other donors' samples. Each CDR3 is given with its conserved first and last residue. The D gene is left open where the match is weak. The listing skips clone size in some rows; elsewhere it reads once, few, many or a size class.

d_gene | len | j_gene | abundance | v_gene | CDR3aa | CDR3nt
- | 13 | TRBJ2-7 | - | TRBV7-9 | CASSSRAAYEQYF | TGTGCCAGCAGCTCTAGAGCGGCTTACGAGCAGTACTTC
- | 16 | TRBJ2-3 | - | TRBV29-1 | CSVEAVVLRGPDTQYF | TGCAGCGTTGAAGCCGTTGTCCTACGGGGCCCAGATACGCAGTATTTT
TRBD2 | 14 | TRBJ2-7 | few | TRBV7-8 | CASRFLAGEYEQYF | TGTGCCAGCAGATTTCTAGCGGGGGAGTACGAGCAGTACTTC
- | 10 | TRBJ2-5 | few | TRBV29-1 | CSVETETQYF | TGCAGCGTTGAAACGGAGACCCAGTACTTC
- | 14 | TRBJ2-3 | - | TRBV30 | CAWSVPGGADTQYF | TGTGCCTGGAGTGTACCGGGTGGGGCAGATACGCAGTATTTT
TRBD2 | 16 | TRBJ2-1 | many | TRBV11-2 | CASDPGLAILFNEQFF | TGTGCCAGCGATCCGGGACTAGCGATCTTGTTCAATGAGCAGTTCTTC
- | 14 | TRBJ2-2 | many | TRBV28 | CASRGIATTGELFF | TGTGCCAGCAGAGGGATCGCGACCACCGGGGAGCTGTTTTTT
TRBD2 | 15 | TRBJ2-7 | few | TRBV28 | CASSPRGDYRYEQYF | TGTGCCAGCAGTCCCCGAGGGGACTACAGATACGAGCAGTACTTC
TRBD2 | 16 | TRBJ2-3 | - | TRBV28 | CASSLGSGGPTDTQYF | TGTGCCAGCAGTTTAGGGAGCGGGGGCCCCACAGATACGCAGTATTTT
TRBD1 | 15 | TRBJ2-2 | few | TRBV19 | CASSLTGANTGELFF | TGTGCCAGTAGTCTCACAGGGGCGAACACCGGGGAGCTGTTTTTT
TRBD1 | 14 | TRBJ2-1 | - | TRBV28 | CASRVDRVGNEQFF | TGTGCCAGCAGAGTCGACAGGGTGGGGAATGAGCAGTTCTTC
TRBD1 | 14 | TRBJ2-7 | many | TRBV11-2 | CASSYGTEAYEQYF | TGTGCCAGCAGCTACGGGACAGAAGCCTACGAGCAGTACTTC
- | 13 | TRBJ2-7 | few | TRBV7-9 | CASSFAGVHEQYF | TGTGCCAGCAGCTTCGCAGGGGTGCACGAGCAGTACTTC
- | 13 | TRBJ2-7 | - | TRBV7-6 | CASSLYPRDPGHF | TGTGCCAGCAGCTTATACCCCCGGGACCCCGGGCACTTC
- | 11 | TRBJ1-2 | - | TRBV29-1 | CSAGPGNGYTF | TGCAGCGCCGGTCCCGGGAATGGCTACACCTTC
- | 15 | TRBJ1-5 | few | TRBV12-3/TRBV12-4 | CASSQTGLVYQPQHF | TGTGCCAGCAGCCAAACAGGGTTGGTCTACCAGCCCCAGCATTTT
- | 13 | TRBJ2-5 | few | TRBV12-3/TRBV12-4 | CASSPAPRETQYF | TGTGCCAGCAGCCCGGCTCCACGGGAGACCCAGTACTTC
TRBD2 | 15 | TRBJ2-1 | - | TRBV20-1 | CSASSASGVWDEQFF | TGCAGTGCCTCTTCGGCTAGCGGAGTTTGGGATGAGCAGTTCTTC
- | 16 | TRBJ2-2 | many | TRBV7-8 | CASSPPGHPNTGELFF | TGTGCCAGCAGCCCTCCGGGACACCCGAACACCGGGGAGCTGTTTTTT
TRBD1 | 12 | TRBJ1-1 | many | TRBV7-9 | CASSTGVTEAFF | TGTGCCAGCAGCACAGGGGTGACTGAAGCTTTCTTT
TRBD1 | 13 | TRBJ1-1 | - | TRBV6-5 | CASLQGSGTEAFF | TGTGCCAGTCTACAGGGGTCGGGGACTGAAGCTTTCTTT
- | 15 | TRBJ1-2 | few | TRBV29-1 | CSVETGPQANYGYTF | TGCAGCGTTGAAACAGGACCTCAAGCTAACTATGGCTACACCTTC
- | 14 | TRBJ2-1 | - | TRBV4-2 | CASSQDLGDNEQFF | TGTGCCAGCAGCCAAGATCTTGGTGACAATGAGCAGTTCTTC
- | 17 | TRBJ1-4 | once | TRBV6-1 | CASTHELTSQANEKLFF | TGTGCCAGCACCCACGAGTTGACATCCCAGGCTAATGAAAAACTGTTTTTT
TRBD1 | 15 | TRBJ1-1 | many | TRBV28 | CASREQGGWNTEAFF | TGTGCCAGCAGAGAACAGGGGGGTTGGAACACTGAAGCTTTCTTT
- | 16 | TRBJ1-4 | - | TRBV13 | CASSPAGGTTNEKLFF | TGTGCCAGCAGCCCCGCCGGCGGCACAACTAATGAAAAACTGTTTTTT
TRBD2 | 16 | TRBJ2-3 | few | TRBV7-9 | CASSPGTSRATDTQYF | TGTGCCAGCAGCCCCGGGACTAGCCGCGCCACAGATACGCAGTATTTT
TRBD2 | 16 | TRBJ2-7 | few | TRBV20-1 | CSARGLAGGAIYEQYF | TGCAGTGCTAGGGGACTAGCGGGGGGGGCCATCTACGAGCAGTACTTC
TRBD1 | 18 | TRBJ2-1 | few | TRBV7-6 | CASSPSSTVGQESDEQFF | TGTGCCAGCAGCCCCAGTTCAACCGTGGGACAGGAGAGCGATGAGCAGTTCTTC
TRBD1 | 14 | TRBJ2-5 | - | TRBV20-1 | CSASDRRYQETQYF | TGCAGTGCTTCGGACAGGCGTTACCAAGAGACCCAGTACTTC
- | 14 | TRBJ1-1 | - | TRBV6-2/TRBV6-3 | CASSYAPGYTEAFF | TGTGCCAGCAGTTACGCACCAGGCTACACTGAAGCTTTCTTT
- | 14 | TRBJ2-7 | few | TRBV3-1 | CASSQEGQSYEQYF | TGTGCCAGCAGCCAAGAAGGGCAGAGTTACGAGCAGTACTTC
- | 15 | TRBJ1-1 | few | TRBV4-1 | CASSQAGYQNTEAFF | TGCGCCAGCAGCCAAGCTGGATACCAGAACACTGAAGCTTTCTTT
- | 14 | TRBJ2-1 | - | TRBV28 | CASSWGGLGNEQFF | TGTGCCAGCAGTTGGGGGGGGCTGGGCAATGAGCAGTTCTTC
- | 15 | TRBJ2-2 | few | TRBV5-5 | CASSFADPNTGELFF | TGTGCCAGCAGCTTTGCGGACCCGAACACCGGGGAGCTGTTTTTT
- | 15 | TRBJ2-7 | many | TRBV20-1 | CSARGRVMSSYEQYF | TGCAGTGCTAGGGGCCGGGTGATGAGCTCCTACGAGCAGTACTTC
- | 12 | TRBJ1-1 | - | TRBV10-3 | CAIREGNTEAFF | TGTGCCATCAGGGAAGGGAACACTGAAGCTTTCTTT
TRBD1 | 14 | TRBJ2-7 | few | TRBV11-2 | CASSRTGVIYEQYF | TGTGCCAGCAGCCGGACAGGGGTCATCTACGAGCAGTACTTC
- | 13 | TRBJ2-1 | few | TRBV4-2 | CASSQATYNEQFF | TGTGCCAGCAGCCAAGCCACATACAATGAGCAGTTCTTC
- | 13 | TRBJ1-1 | many | TRBV7-3 | CASSSGVRTEAFF | TGTGCCAGCTCCTCCGGGGTAAGGACTGAAGCTTTCTTT
TRBD1 | 12 | TRBJ2-7 | many | TRBV28 | CASRFDRGEQYF | TGTGCCAGCAGGTTTGACAGGGGCGAGCAGTACTTC
- | 12 | TRBJ1-2 | few | TRBV29-1 | CSVEGGALGYTF | TGCAGCGTTGAGGGGGGGGCACTTGGCTACACCTTC
TRBD2 | 18 | TRBJ2-2 | - | TRBV4-1 | CASSRGTSGEGDTGELFF | TGCGCCAGCAGCCGCGGGACTAGCGGGGAGGGGGACACCGGGGAGCTGTTTTTT
- | 15 | TRBJ2-7 | many | TRBV7-2 | CASSPSWDIGYEQYF | TGTGCCAGCAGCCCCAGCTGGGACATCGGCTACGAGCAGTACTTC
TRBD1 | 16 | TRBJ2-2 | few | TRBV29-1 | CSVELRGQGGTGELFF | TGCAGCGTTGAACTTCGTGGACAGGGTGGGACCGGGGAGCTGTTTTTT